This passage covers 32 T cell receptor beta chains from one sample sequenced in a study of post-analysis software for immune sequencing data. The study, taken as a whole, reports: A handful of TRBV segments appeared more often in patients than in controls, and TRBV5-6, TRBV5-1 and TRBV20-1 were among these.

Unique molecular identifiers were carried by the TCR beta cDNA libraries. TCRdb independently ran MiXCR on the PCR reads; one entry per CDR3 protein. The profile shows some 700,000 distinct CDR3 sequences, around 60% of them singletons. Their specific antigens are unknown. The specimen was blood. Receptor source: a girl aged 2-10 years with multiple sclerosis.

In DNA, the CDR3 is TGCAGCGTTAGGAGAAATCGACGGCCAGAGACCCAGTACTTC. Translation gives CSVRRNRRPETQYF. The chain carries TRBV29-1 and TRBJ2-5; D not certain. The CDR3 runs 14 residues. The germline V gene encodes CDR1 SQVTM and CDR2 ANQGSEA. With 5 bases removed from V and 4 bases from J, the gap between germline ends came to 17 bases. The full variable domain, its missing parts supplied by reference TRBV29-1 and TRBJ2-5, is SAVISQKPSRDICQRGTSLTIQCQVDSQVTMMFWYRQQPGQSLTLIATANQGSEATYESGFVIDKFPISRPNLTFSTLTVSNMSPEDSSIYLCSVRRNRRPETQYFGPGTRLLVL.

The table lists this clonotype with a few counts. The chain combines TRBV18 with TRBJ2-3; TRBD1 might be the D (6 bases). The V end lost 8 bases, the J end lost 4 bases, and 13 bases lay between the germline ends. The V gene's germline CDR1 is KGHSH and CDR2 LQKENI. This CDR3 has 13 residues. Here the CDR3 reads CASRLQGADTQYF. CDR3 coding DNA: TGTGCCAGCCGATTACAGGGAGCAGATACGCAGTATTTT. Filled out from reference TRBV18 and TRBJ2-3, the complete variable domain reads NAGVMQNPRHLVRRRGQEARLRCSPMKGHSHVYWYRQLPEEGLKFMVYLQKENIIDESGMPKERFSAEFPKEGPSILRIQQVVRGDSAAYFCASRLQGADTQYFGPGTRLTVL.

A word on this clonotype: The junction does not match germline at one end; this may be a read error. The genes are TRBV7-6 and TRBJ2-4, with 9 bases matching TRBD1. The better agreement between TRBJ2-7 and the DNA end casts doubt on the J call. Germline V gene sequence: CDR1 SGHVS, CDR2 FNYEAQ. CDR3 length: 15 amino acids. CDR3 nucleotides: TGTGCCGGCAGCCCTCTCGGGACAGGGACCTACGAGCAGTACTTC. It translates to CAGSPLGTGTYEQYF.

This clonotype was detected only a few times. V usage is TRBV20-1 and J usage is TRBJ2-3; D unresolved. The germline V gene has CDR1 DFQATT and CDR2 SNEGSKA (reference sequence). V was shortened by 0 bases and J by 1 base, with 8 bases between the two germline ends. The CDR3 is 14 amino acids. For the CDR3, the DNA is TGCAGTGCTAGAGACAAGGCCCGCACAGATACGCAGTATTTT. It yields the protein CSARDKARTDTQYF.

The chain carries TRBV9 and TRBJ2-5, with TRBD2 matching over 10 bases. The CDR3 length is 15 residues. Germline V gives CDR1 SGDLS, CDR2 YYNGEE. With 3 bases clipped from V and 1 base from J, the junction kept 3 bases outside the gene matches. CDR3 sequence (DNA): TGTGCCAGCAGCGCTAGCGGGAGCCCCCAAGAGACCCAGTACTTC. Its protein is CASSASGSPQETQYF.

This clonotype has a handful of counts. V usage is TRBV12-3 or TRBV12-4 and J usage is TRBJ1-5, with unresolved D. This CDR3 has 12 amino acids. Deletions cut 1 base from V and 6 bases from J, with 4 bases between. CDR3 in DNA: TGTGCCAGCAGTTTAGAGGCTCAGCCCCAGCATTTT. Translated, it gives CASSLEAQPQHF.

V is TRBV2 and J is TRBJ2-7; TRBD1 matches at 9 bases. Germline loops: CDR1 SNHLY, CDR2 FYNNEI. This CDR3 comprises 12 residues. V dropped 8 bases and J dropped 3; count of bases not matched to a gene: 2. In DNA form, the CDR3 reads TGTGCCAGCGGGGGACAGGGCTACGAGCAGTACTTC. This encodes CASGGQGYEQYF.

V is TRBV12-3 or TRBV12-4 and J is TRBJ1-2; D unclear. The CDR3 covers 14 residues. Trimming took off 6 bases at V and 2 bases at J, with 13 bases between the two ends. The CDR3 nucleotides are TGTGCCAGCAGGCCTAGAGATTCCAACTATGGCTACACCTTC. Amino acids: CASRPRDSNYGYTF.

This clonotype was detected a few times. The genes are TRBV12-3 or TRBV12-4 and TRBJ2-1, with no clear D. CDR3 length equals 12 residues. V shed 4 bases and J shed 9 bases, with 10 bases lying between them. The CDR3 here is CASSSPRREQFF. The CDR3 DNA is TGTGCCAGCAGTTCCCCCCGGCGTGAGCAGTTCTTC.

This clonotype was observed at least ten times. The V call is TRBV5-1, the J call TRBJ1-2; D gene ambiguous. The CDR3 spans 16 residues. Germline V gene data show CDR1 as SGHRS and CDR2 as YFSETQ. With 4 bases removed from V and 6 bases from J, the gap between germline ends came to 22 bases. The CDR3 region has the DNA TGCGCCAGCAGCCATCGTTTAGGGCAGGATCGTCATGGCTACACCTTC. Translated: CASSHRLGQDRHGYTF.

This clonotype was seen once. The chain joins TRBV5-1 to TRBJ1-6; D gene unclear. The CDR3 runs 14 residues. Germline loops: CDR1 SGHRS, CDR2 YFSETQ. V was cut by 0 bases and J by 8 bases, with 9 bases left in between. CDR3 loop: CASSLAVTDSPLHF. The CDR3 DNA is TGCGCCAGCAGCTTGGCAGTTACTGATTCACCCCTCCACTTT.

The gene calls are TRBV12-3 or TRBV12-4 and TRBJ1-6, with 12 bases fitting TRBD1. The CDR3 runs 16 residues. Trimming cost V 6 bases and J 9 bases; bases outside gene matches: 9. As DNA, the CDR3 is TGTGCCAGCAGCCCCCAAGGGACAGGGGGCAGTTCACCCCTCCACTTT. Protein: CASSPQGTGGSSPLHF.

V usage is TRBV5-1 and J usage is TRBJ2-5, with D unresolved. The CDR3 has 14 amino acids. The V gene's germline CDR1 is SGHRS and CDR2 YFSETQ. V gave up 0 bases and J gave up 1 base, with 7 bases separating them. The CDR3 DNA sequence: TGCGCCAGCAGCTTGGCGGCAACCCAAGAGACCCAGTACTTC. This translates into CASSLAATQETQYF. Variable domain in full (rest from reference TRBV5-1 and TRBJ2-5): KAGVTQTPRYLIKTRGQQVTLSCSPISGHRSVSWYQQTPGQGLQFLFEYFSETQRNKGNFPGRFSGRQFSNSRSEMNVSTLELGDSALYLCASSLAATQETQYFGPGTRLLVL.

The V call is TRBV30, the J call TRBJ1-2; perhaps TRBD1 as D (6 bases). V was trimmed by 2 bases and J by 7 bases, leaving 17 bases between them. This CDR3 region has 14 residues. The V gene's germline CDR1 is GTSNPN and CDR2 SVGIG (reference sequence). The CDR3 DNA reads TGTGCCTGGAGTCCGCCAGGGCAGGGGAGTGGCTACACCTTC. It is translated as CAWSPPGQGSGYTF.

This chain joins TRBV20-1 and TRBJ1-1; TRBD1 is a possible D gene (5 bases). Looked up from germline, CDR1 is DFQATT and CDR2 is SNEGSKA (reference sequence). The CDR3 covers 15 residues. V lost 0 bases, J lost 1 base, and 12 bases lay in between. The CDR3 DNA follows: TGCAGTGCTAGAGATGCTGAGAGGGGGAACACTGAAGCTTTCTTT. Its protein is CSARDAERGNTEAFF.

This chain connects TRBV24-1 to TRBJ2-2; the D is unclear. The ends were cut back, 0 bases at V and 3 bases at J, with 4 bases in the middle. The CDR3 loop spans 14 amino acids. Per the germline V gene, CDR1 is KGHDR and CDR2 is SFDVKD. In nucleotides, the CDR3 is TGTGCCACCAGTGATTTGCCTTACACCGGGGAGCTGTTTTTT. Its translation is CATSDLPYTGELFF.

The gene calls are TRBV5-1 and TRBJ2-5; TRBD1 aligns across 9 bases. J gave up 3 bases and V 4 bases, and 7 bases lay outside the gene matches. The CDR3 totals 15 residues. The germline V gene encodes CDR1 SGHRS and CDR2 YFSETQ. CDR3 sequence reads: CASSPGTGLEETQYF. The CDR3 DNA reads as TGCGCCAGCAGCCCAGGGACAGGGTTAGAAGAGACCCAGTACTTC.

V gene TRBV20-1 combines with J gene TRBJ2-5; 8 nucleotides agree with TRBD2. The V and J ends lost 6 bases and 3 bases, in that order; junction bases with no gene match: 9. Germline V lookup: CDR1 DFQATT, CDR2 SNEGSKA (reference sequence). This CDR3 spans 14 amino acids. The CDR3 loop reads CSAHKAGVEETQYF. The CDR3 region has the DNA TGCAGTGCGCATAAAGCGGGAGTAGAAGAGACCCAGTACTTC.

The chain recombines TRBV10-3 with TRBJ2-1, with 7 nucleotides matching TRBD2. CDR3 size: 16 residues. Germline CDR1 reads ENHRY; CDR2 reads SYGVKD. With V trimmed by 2 bases and J by 8 bases, 12 bases remained unmatched. This CDR3 is CAISEGPSGVGHEQFF. As DNA, the CDR3 is TGTGCCATCAGTGAGGGGCCGAGCGGGGTGGGACATGAGCAGTTCTTC.

This clonotype came up a few times. The chain uses TRBV4-3 and TRBJ2-7; maybe TRBD2 (5 bases). Near its end, the DNA agrees better with TRBJ2-5, so the J call may be wrong. Germline CDR1 reads LGHNA; CDR2 reads YSLEER. This CDR3 has 16 amino acids. CDR3 in DNA: TGCGCCAGCAGCCAAGAAGTCGGGGAATACCAAGAGACCCAGTACTTC. The encoded protein is CASSQEVGEYQETQYF.

J is TRBJ2-1 and V is TRBV5-6, with 7 bases that match TRBD1. The CDR3 has 15 amino acids. In germline, CDR1 is SGHDT, CDR2 YYEEEE. V lost 4 bases and J lost 12; bases outside the gene matches: 16. The chain's CDR3 is CASSPQGVELEGQFF. CDR3 nucleotide sequence: TGTGCCAGCAGCCCTCAGGGGGTCGAATTAGAAGGGCAGTTCTTC.

The J gene is TRBJ1-1, the V gene TRBV2; D is ambiguous. V shed 5 bases and J shed 1 base, with 11 bases lying between them. The CDR3 runs 14 residues. Germline V gene sequence: CDR1 SNHLY, CDR2 FYNNEI. The CDR3 bases are TGTGCCAGCAGTCAGGACGGGCCGAACACTGAAGCTTTCTTT. This encodes CASSQDGPNTEAFF.

The J gene is TRBJ2-7, the V gene TRBV27, with TRBD1 matching 9 bases. The CDR3 runs to 13 residues. V lost 6 bases, J lost 3 bases, and 3 bases stayed unmatched. CDR1 MNHEY and CDR2 SMNVEV come from the germline V gene (reference sequence). CDR3 loop: CASRKDRGYEQYF. The CDR3 DNA is TGTGCCAGCAGGAAGGACAGGGGCTACGAGCAGTACTTC.

This clonotype appeared a single time. This chain connects TRBV28 to TRBJ2-7; TRBD1 matches at 7 bases. The junction had 10 bases not matched to a gene; V was cut back by 5 bases and J by 3 bases. Germline V CDR1 and CDR2: MDHEN, SYDVKM. The CDR3 covers 15 residues. The CDR3 DNA follows: TGTGCCAGCAGTCCGCGGACGCACAGGGGCTACGAGCAGTACTTC. Translation gives CASSPRTHRGYEQYF.

The V call is TRBV9, the J call TRBJ1-1; D gene ambiguous. Deletions cut 0 bases from V and 1 base from J, with 10 bases between. CDR1 and CDR2 from the germline V gene are SGDLS and YYNGEE. This CDR3 spans 15 amino acids. DNA for the CDR3: TGTGCCAGCAGCGTAGATAGCAGATGGAACACTGAAGCTTTCTTT. It encodes CASSVDSRWNTEAFF.

This clonotype was seen only a few times. This chain joins TRBV29-1 and TRBJ2-1; 7 bases fit TRBD1. The germline CDR1 and CDR2 sequences are SQVTM and ANQGSEA. Losses at the gene ends were 6 bases for V and 3 bases for J; bases not matched to a gene: 11. CDR3 length equals 15 residues. The CDR3 reads CSVTHTDRVYNEQFF. The CDR3 DNA sequence: TGCAGCGTCACACACACCGACAGGGTCTACAATGAGCAGTTCTTC.

Only a few counts were recorded for this clonotype. The junction and the germline gene differ at one end; a read error may be behind it. J is TRBJ2-7 and V is TRBV5-1; the match to TRBD1 covers 10 bases. Germline V gene sequence: CDR1 SGHRS, CDR2 YFSETQ. This CDR3 spans 15 amino acids. The DNA for the CDR3 is TGTGCCAGCTCATCTGGACAGGGGGGATCCTACGAGCAGTACTTC. Translating it yields CASSSGQGGSYEQYF. Complete variable domain (other parts from reference TRBV5-1 and TRBJ2-7): KAGVTQTPRYLIKTRGQQVTLSCSPISGHRSVSWYQQTPGQGLQFLFEYFSETQRNKGNFPGRFSGRQFSNSRSEMNVSTLELGDSALYLCASSSGQGGSYEQYFGPGTRLTVT.

A word on this clonotype: At one of its ends the junction is not consistent with the germline gene, which may arise from a read error. The V call is TRBV6-1, the J call TRBJ1-2; the match to TRBD1 covers 7 bases. Germline values: CDR1 MNHNS, CDR2 SASEGT. The CDR3 has 15 amino acids. In DNA, the CDR3 is TGTGCCAGCGTTTGGGGTGACGACAGGGTCTATGGTTACACCTTC. Translation gives CASVWGDDRVYGYTF.

V gene TRBV20-1 combines with J gene TRBJ2-1; a weak D match, TRBD1 (5 bases). The V and J ends lost 6 bases and 5 bases respectively, with 8 bases between them. Per the germline V gene, CDR1 is DFQATT and CDR2 is SNEGSKA (reference sequence). This CDR3 contains 11 residues. The DNA for the CDR3 is TGCAGTGCCGGACAAAACAATGAGCAGTTCTTC. This codes for CSAGQNNEQFF.

This clonotype was counted a single time. The J gene is TRBJ1-2, the V gene TRBV5-1; D is perhaps TRBD1 (6 bases). This CDR3 region has 17 residues. Germline-derived CDR1 and CDR2 are SGHRS and YFSETQ. Trimming took 1 base from V and 5 from J, leaving 21 bases between them. In DNA form, the CDR3 reads TGCGCCAGCAGCTTGCAATCCGGGACTCAGGGGACATATGGCTACACCTTC. Its translation: CASSLQSGTQGTYGYTF.

The rearrangement uses TRBV20-1 and TRBJ2-3, with D perhaps being TRBD1 or TRBD2 (5 bases each). This CDR3 contains 12 residues. Germline CDR1 DFQATT, CDR2 SNEGSKA (reference sequence). V gave up 5 bases and J gave up 6 bases, with 12 bases separating them. CDR3 DNA sequence: TGCAGTGCTTATCCCGGGACGGATACGCAGTATTTT. Amino acid sequence: CSAYPGTDTQYF.

J is TRBJ1-5 and V is TRBV6-2 or TRBV6-3, with D unresolved. The CDR3 totals 13 residues. Per germline, CDR1 MNHEY and CDR2 SVGEGT. V was cut by 2 bases and J by 9 bases, with 11 bases left in between. The CDR3 is CASSYQQLWPQHF. The CDR3 region has the DNA TGTGCCAGCAGTTACCAACAGTTATGGCCCCAGCATTTT.